The clone carrying this T cell receptor (beta chain) was seen a single time. Generated by immunoSEQ multiplex PCR, the TCRdb table keeps only in-frame clones and is missing some. The sample holds about 45,000 clones, approximately 90% seen once. This specimen belongs to a study of T cell changes during pregnancy in multiple sclerosis. Germline loops: CDR1 PRHDT, CDR2 FYEKMQ (reference sequence). V was clipped by 4 bases and J by 0 bases; unmatched bases: 1. CDR3 length: 16 amino acids. The clonotype originates from a female donor with multiple sclerosis, enrolled in a pregnancy study. The sample taken for sequencing was PBMCs (not recorded whether the cells were cultured). The gene calls are TRBV13 and TRBJ2-1; 12 positions agree with TRBD2. This CDR3 is CASSWTSGVSYNEQFF. In nucleotides, the CDR3 is TGTGCCAGCAGCTGGACTAGCGGGGTCTCCTACAATGAGCAGTTCTTC.